The rows below give T cell receptor beta chains drawn from one sample of a study of T cell repertoires in cytomegalovirus infection. The antigens of these receptors remain unknown. TCRdb re-called the reads through MiXCR, storing one row per CDR3 protein. This sample has about 830,000 distinct CDR3 sequences, with 30% to 35% found just once. Source: cultured CD8+ T cells from PBMCs, taken from culture after CMV antigen stimulation. These receptors all stem from a human donor in good health (CMV status not recorded). Some clones in this sample may be carry-over from other donors' samples. Both conserved end residues are part of each CDR3. The order of the fields is CDR3 length, V gene, J gene, clone size, D gene, CDR3 protein, CDR3 DNA. A D gene is named only where the DNA matches it firmly. Not every row has a clone size; where given, it reads once, few, many or a size class.

17	TRBV19	TRBJ1-1	NA	TRBD1	CASSIFGQGAEDTEAFF	TGTGCCAGTAGTATCTTCGGACAGGGGGCTGAAGACACTGAAGCTTTCTTT
17	TRBV11-3	TRBJ2-1	NA	TRBD1	CASSLSTGGLYDNEQFF	TGTGCCAGCAGCTTATCGACAGGGGGCTTATACGACAATGAGCAGTTCTTC
14	TRBV7-9	TRBJ2-7	NA	NA	CASSLAAHPYEQYF	TGTGCCAGCAGCTTAGCAGCACACCCCTACGAGCAGTACTTC
10	TRBV2	TRBJ1-2	NA	NA	CAFLLDGYTF	TGTGCCTTCCTGTTGGACGGCTACACCTTC
16	TRBV7-9	TRBJ2-1	many	NA	CASSSRAAATYNEQFF	TGTGCCAGCAGCTCTAGGGCGGCAGCCACCTACAATGAGCAGTTCTTC
15	TRBV12-3/TRBV12-4	TRBJ2-1	NA	NA	CASSLGWGGRNEQFF	TGTGCCAGCAGTTTAGGGTGGGGGGGCCGGAATGAGCAGTTCTTC
13	TRBV27	TRBJ1-2	NA	NA	CASSFHGNYGYTF	TGTGCCAGCAGTTTCCACGGGAACTATGGCTACACCTTC
13	TRBV19	TRBJ1-5	NA	NA	CASSRRADQPQHF	TGTGCCAGTAGTAGAAGGGCTGATCAGCCCCAGCATTTT
14	TRBV24-1	TRBJ2-1	NA	TRBD1	CATCCGQGFNEQFF	TGTGCCACCTGCTGCGGACAGGGGTTTAATGAGCAGTTCTTC
18	TRBV6-2/TRBV6-3	TRBJ2-6	NA	NA	CASSYNWQGSSGANVLTF	TGTGCCAGCAGTTACAATTGGCAGGGGAGCTCTGGGGCCAACGTCCTGACTTTC
15	TRBV29-1	TRBJ2-1	NA	NA	CSVVSWGVQDNEQFF	TGCAGCGTTGTAAGTTGGGGGGTACAGGACAATGAGCAGTTCTTC
16	TRBV5-6	TRBJ2-7	NA	NA	CASSWAGYGGTHEQYF	TGTGCCAGCAGCTGGGCGGGGTACGGAGGGACCCACGAGCAGTACTTC
13	TRBV7-6	TRBJ1-1	many	NA	CASSLGGPGEAFF	TGTGCCAGCAGCTTAGGTGGGCCAGGTGAAGCTTTCTTT
17	TRBV3-1	TRBJ2-3	NA	NA	CASSQERPGYFTDTQYF	TGTGCCAGCAGCCAAGAAAGGCCGGGTTACTTCACAGATACGCAGTATTTT
13	TRBV7-8	TRBJ2-5	NA	TRBD2	CASDRGGQETQYF	TGTGCCAGCGACCGGGGGGGCCAAGAGACCCAGTACTTC
15	TRBV5-6	TRBJ1-1	NA	NA	CASSLVGAGDTEAFF	TGTGCCAGCAGCTTGGTCGGGGCCGGTGACACTGAAGCTTTCTTT
15	TRBV7-6	TRBJ2-1	many	TRBD2	CASSRLAGSYNEQFF	TGTGCCAGCAGCCGACTAGCGGGCTCCTACAATGAGCAGTTCTTC
15	TRBV7-3	TRBJ2-1	many	TRBD1	CASSMGQGSYNEQFF	TGTGCCAGCAGCATGGGACAGGGATCCTACAATGAGCAGTTCTTC
16	TRBV7-6	TRBJ1-1	few	TRBD1	CASSLDRGLLNTEAFF	TGTGCCAGCAGCTTAGACAGGGGGCTGTTGAACACTGAAGCTTTCTTT
13	TRBV27	TRBJ1-2	many	NA	CASSLGQGNGYTF	TGTGCCAGCAGTTTAGGGCAGGGAAATGGCTACACCTTC
16	TRBV27	TRBJ1-2	NA	NA	CASSPLSIPKDYGYTF	TGTGCCAGCAGTCCGCTATCGATCCCGAAGGACTATGGCTACACCTTC
12	TRBV12-3/TRBV12-4	TRBJ1-2	NA	NA	CASSPTSYAYTF	TGTGCCAGCAGTCCGACAAGCTATGCCTACACCTTC
15	TRBV2	TRBJ2-1	few	NA	CASSGVALGENEQFF	TGTGCCAGCAGCGGAGTGGCCCTGGGGGAGAATGAGCAGTTCTTC
16	TRBV19	TRBJ2-3	few	NA	CASSIVAVSSTDTQYF	TGTGCCAGTAGTATAGTCGCGGTATCTAGCACAGATACGCAGTATTTT
14	TRBV4-3	TRBJ1-1	NA	NA	CASSSSQGHTEAFF	TGCGCCAGCAGCTCATCACAGGGACACACTGAAGCTTTCTTT
14	TRBV7-2	TRBJ2-5	many	NA	CASTLGGPEETQYF	TGTGCCAGCACCTTAGGAGGGCCTGAAGAGACCCAGTACTTC
17	TRBV7-6	TRBJ2-1	many	TRBD2	CASSSTLLAGGYNEQFF	TGTGCCAGCAGCTCCACCTTACTAGCGGGGGGTTACAATGAGCAGTTCTTC
19	TRBV7-9	TRBJ1-1	NA	TRBD1	CASSGGQNRDRAMNTEAFF	TGTGCCAGCAGCGGGGGGCAAAACCGGGACAGGGCTATGAACACTGAAGCTTTCTTT
11	TRBV4-1	TRBJ2-4	NA	NA	CASSLGGIQYF	TGCGCCAGCAGCCTGGGTGGCATTCAGTACTTC
14	TRBV13	TRBJ1-5	NA	NA	CASSPRGRNQPQHF	TGTGCCAGCAGCCCCCGGGGGAGGAATCAGCCCCAGCATTTT
15	TRBV4-3	TRBJ2-2	NA	NA	CASSQDGVGARELFF	TGCGCCAGCAGCCAAGACGGGGTAGGCGCCCGGGAGCTGTTTTTT
16	TRBV7-8	TRBJ1-5	NA	NA	CASSHTWDVDNQPQHF	TGTGCCAGCAGCCATACATGGGACGTAGACAATCAGCCCCAGCATTTT
14	TRBV9	TRBJ2-1	NA	NA	CASSALSQYNEQFF	TGTGCCAGCAGCGCCCTTAGCCAATACAATGAGCAGTTCTTC
13	TRBV6-5	TRBJ2-3	NA	NA	CVSSRHRTDTQYF	TGTGTCAGCAGTCGTCACCGGACAGATACGCAGTATTTT
18	TRBV7-9	TRBJ2-6	once	TRBD1	CASSGRDRDLPGANVLTF	TGTGCCAGCAGCGGCCGGGACAGGGATCTCCCTGGGGCCAACGTCCTGACTTTC
12	TRBV7-2	TRBJ1-1	few	NA	CASSLETDEAFF	TGTGCCAGCAGCTTAGAGACAGATGAAGCTTTCTTT
16	TRBV6-6	TRBJ2-4	NA	TRBD2	CASSITGGGAKNIQYF	TGTGCCAGCAGTATAACGGGGGGGGGAGCCAAAAACATTCAGTACTTC
19	TRBV7-8	TRBJ2-7	many	TRBD1	CASSLVKRQGATLSYEQYF	TGTGCCAGCAGCTTAGTTAAAAGACAGGGGGCGACCCTTTCCTACGAGCAGTACTTC
15	TRBV7-8	TRBJ2-2	NA	NA	CASSPSGLRAGELFF	NA
13	TRBV15	TRBJ1-1	once	TRBD1	CATSGDRDSEAFF	TGTGCCACCAGCGGGGACAGGGATAGTGAAGCTTTCTTT
13	TRBV27	TRBJ2-7	NA	NA	CASSSHRDYEQYF	TGTGCCAGCAGTTCGCACAGGGACTACGAGCAGTACTTC
17	TRBV7-9	TRBJ2-2	NA	TRBD2	CASSLQISGGNTGELFF	TGTGCCAGCAGCTTACAAATCAGCGGGGGGAACACCGGGGAGCTGTTTTTT
12	TRBV9	TRBJ1-2	NA	NA	CASSTRTEGYTF	TGTGCCAGCAGCACACGGACCGAGGGCTACACCTTC
14	TRBV4-3	TRBJ2-1	NA	NA	CASSQMGARNEQFF	TGCGCCAGCAGCCAAATGGGGGCGCGCAATGAGCAGTTCTTC
13	TRBV27	TRBJ2-1	many	NA	CASSLGLYNEQFF	TGTGCCAGCAGCCTCGGACTTTACAATGAGCAGTTCTTC
19	TRBV7-6	TRBJ2-5	NA	TRBD1	CASSSLRTGLGEDQETQYF	TGTGCCAGCAGCTCTTTGCGGACAGGTCTCGGCGAGGACCAAGAGACCCAGTACTTC
15	TRBV9	TRBJ2-1	NA	NA	CVSSVGGSSYNEQFF	TGTGTCAGCAGCGTAGGAGGGAGCTCCTACAATGAGCAGTTCTTC
15	TRBV7-9	TRBJ1-2	NA	TRBD1	CASSPPGTGDWGYTF	TGTGCCAGCAGCCCTCCGGGGACAGGGGACTGGGGCTACACCTTC
15	TRBV6-2/TRBV6-3	TRBJ2-3	NA	NA	CASSLEVTGAAAQYF	TGTGCCAGCAGTCTGGAGGTGACAGGAGCGGCGGCGCAGTATTTT
15	TRBV6-1	TRBJ2-1	NA	NA	CVSKRGESSYNEQFF	TGTGTCAGCAAAAGGGGCGAATCCTCCTACAATGAGCAGTTCTTC
12	TRBV10-3	TRBJ2-1	NA	NA	CAISDTDVEQFF	TGTGCCATCAGTGATACAGACGTTGAGCAGTTCTTC
14	TRBV14	TRBJ1-1	NA	NA	CASSQERYNTEAFF	TGTGCCAGCAGCCAAGAGCGGTATAACACTGAAGCTTTCTTT
12	TRBV10-3	TRBJ2-2	few	NA	CAIRRYTGELFF	TGTGCCATCAGACGGTACACCGGGGAGCTGTTTTTT
13	TRBV18	TRBJ2-5	NA	NA	CASSPPGEQTQYF	TGTGCCAGCTCACCACCAGGGGAGCAGACCCAGTACTTC
13	TRBV27	TRBJ1-6	NA	NA	CASSPGLRSPLHF	TGTGCCAGCAGTCCGGGCCTTAGGTCACCCCTCCACTTT
14	TRBV20-1	TRBJ1-2	NA	NA	CSANLIGAGYGYTF	TGCAGTGCTAACTTAATCGGGGCAGGGTATGGCTACACCTTC
13	TRBV7-9	TRBJ1-2	many	NA	CASSPGGLVGYTF	TGTGCCAGCAGCCCGGGGGGGCTGGTTGGCTACACCTTC
14	TRBV19	TRBJ1-1	few	NA	CASSMAPVNTEAFF	TGTGCCAGTAGTATGGCTCCAGTGAACACTGAAGCTTTCTTT
17	TRBV12-3/TRBV12-4	TRBJ2-1	few	TRBD2	CASSSLGLAGGYNEQFF	TGTGCCAGCAGTTCCTTGGGACTAGCGGGGGGATACAATGAGCAGTTCTTC